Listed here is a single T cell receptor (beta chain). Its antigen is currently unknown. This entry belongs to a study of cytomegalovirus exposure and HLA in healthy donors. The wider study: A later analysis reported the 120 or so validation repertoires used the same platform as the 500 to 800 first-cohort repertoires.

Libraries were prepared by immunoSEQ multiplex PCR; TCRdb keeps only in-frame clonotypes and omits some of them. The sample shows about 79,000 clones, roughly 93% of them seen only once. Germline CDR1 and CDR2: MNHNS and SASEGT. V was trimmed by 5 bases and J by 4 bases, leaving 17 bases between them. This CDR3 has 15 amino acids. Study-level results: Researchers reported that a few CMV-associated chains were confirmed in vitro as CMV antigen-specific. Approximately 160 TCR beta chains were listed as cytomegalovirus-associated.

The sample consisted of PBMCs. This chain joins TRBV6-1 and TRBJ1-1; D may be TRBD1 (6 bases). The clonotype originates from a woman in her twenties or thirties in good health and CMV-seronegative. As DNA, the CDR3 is TGTGCCAGCAGTCCCGGTCGGCAGGGGAGCACTGAAGCTTTCTTT. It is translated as CASSPGRQGSTEAFF.